This TCR beta chain was documented in a study of siplizumab effects on memory and regulatory T cells. Comment on this clone: Its antigen is not known.

Germline V gives CDR1 LGHNA, CDR2 YNFKEQ. V lost 0 bases, J lost 3 bases, and 9 bases lay in between. CDR3 length equals 15 residues. The study, taken as a whole, reports: Solely a minor proportion of alloreactive clones could be assigned to unstimulated subsets. Phenotypic classification as naive or memory proved unattainable for roughly 75-96% of proliferating CD4+ or CD8+ clones. Controls had 25% to 30% Treg-derived mappable alloreactive CD4+ clones on average, versus nearly 70% with siplizumab.

The table came from immunoSEQ multiplex PCR; TCRdb's copy has only in-frame clones and leaves some out. Seen here are about 100,000 clones, approximately 94% observed once, and the top ten hold 1% to 1.5%. The chain has TRBV4-2 and TRBJ2-1, with a weak D call TRBD2 (6 bases). This receptor was identified in a human donor in good health. Sequences were obtained from non-Treg CD4+ T cells sorted from blood. CDR3 sequence (DNA): TGTGCCAGCAGCCAAGATGCGGGACGCTACAATGAGCAGTTCTTC. It translates to CASSQDAGRYNEQFF.